These 3 T cell receptor beta chains share one sample of origin, sequenced in a study of shared clonotypes between healthy human individuals. The repertoire was sequenced with immunoSEQ multiplex PCR; TCRdb's copy has only in-frame clones and lacks some. This repertoire shows around 1.1 million clones, approximately 77% found once; its top ten account for 0.89%. The sequencing input was memory CD4+ T cells from PBMCs. Subset here: CD45RA-negative fraction. The receptor source for this set is a man aged 18 to 29 in good health. Some clones in this sample may be carry-over from other donors' samples.

This clone was recorded only once. CDR3 nucleotide sequence: TGTGCCAGCAGCACCTTCCGGAAGAACACTGAAGCTTTCTTT. Encoded protein: CASSTFRKNTEAFF. The J gene is TRBJ1-1, the V gene TRBV4-2; the D is unclear. V was trimmed by 5 bases and J by 1 base, leaving 11 bases between them. This CDR3 has 14 amino acids. Germline V gives CDR1 LGHNA, CDR2 YNFKEQ.

The rearrangement uses TRBV5-1 and TRBJ2-3; 10 nucleotides agree with TRBD1. Trimming removed 0 bases from V and 3 bases from J; junction bases left unmatched: 4. Germline CDR1 SGHRS, CDR2 YFSETQ. The CDR3 extends over 16 amino acids. DNA of the CDR3: TGCGCCAGCAGCTTGGGAGGGACAGGGGTAACAGATACGCAGTATTTT. Protein product: CASSLGGTGVTDTQYF.

The V call is TRBV18, the J call TRBJ1-1; 10 bases align to TRBD1. Germline values: CDR1 KGHSH, CDR2 LQKENI. This CDR3 has 14 residues. The J segment lost 7 bases and the V segment lost 5 bases, leaving 7 bases of the junction unmatched. The CDR3 DNA reads as TGTGCCAGCTCAGCAAAGGACAGGGGGAGTGAAGCTTTCTTT. This sequence encodes CASSAKDRGSEAFF.